These 25 T cell receptor beta chains were sequenced from one sample in a study of cytotoxic CD8 clonotypes in ibrutinib-treated CLL. Here immunoSEQ multiplex PCR was the method, and the copy in TCRdb shows in-frame clones only, minus some. The sample holds around 40,000 clones, 70% seen once. Sequences were derived from PBMCs, sampled at disease progression, from a patient treated with ibrutinib. These receptors were obtained from a human donor with chronic lymphocytic leukemia.

The chain links TRBV4-2 to TRBJ2-7; a possible D gene is TRBD1 (7 bases). Trimming removed 4 bases from V and 7 bases from J, with 26 bases in between. The germline gives CDR1 LGHNA, CDR2 YNFKEQ. The CDR3 runs to 17 residues. CDR3 bases: TGTGCCAGCAGCCGAACCGTAACAGGGGAAAGTGCGGGAGAGCAGTACTTC. Its protein is CASSRTVTGESAGEQYF.

This clone was counted once. The chain uses TRBV28 and TRBJ1-1; no reliable D call. Looked up from germline, CDR1 is MDHEN and CDR2 is SYDVKM. The CDR3 covers 13 residues. V lost 6 bases, J lost 0 bases, and 8 bases lay in between. The CDR3: CASRTLVNTEAFF. In nucleotides, the CDR3 is TGTGCCAGCAGGACCCTAGTGAACACTGAAGCTTTCTTT.

This clone showed up just a few times. The chain combines TRBV7-9 with TRBJ2-7; 9 bases map to TRBD2. CDR1 and CDR2 from the germline V gene are SEHNR and FQNEAQ (reference sequence). The trim removed 0 bases at V and 3 bases at J, leaving 6 bases unmatched. CDR3 size: 16 residues. The CDR3 region has the DNA TGTGCCAGCAGCTTAGCTAGCGGGAGCGCCTTCTACGAGCAGTACTTC. Protein: CASSLASGSAFYEQYF.

CDR3 sequence: CASSLSREEKLFF. Written as DNA, the CDR3 is TGTGCCAGCAGCCTCTCCCGGGAGGAAAAACTGTTTTTT. This rearrangement joins TRBV11-2 to TRBJ1-4; D not certain. The germline gives CDR1 SGHAT, CDR2 FQNNGV. V lost 5 bases and J lost 8, with 12 bases in between. CDR3 length: 13 residues.

The chain combines TRBV13 with TRBJ2-3; D perhaps matches TRBD2 (5 bases). V lost 5 bases, J lost 14 bases, and 17 bases lay in between. The germline gives CDR1 PRHDT, CDR2 FYEKMQ (reference sequence). This CDR3 is 12 amino acids long. CDR3 in DNA: TGTGCCAGCAGCCCCCCGGGCGGGCTCCGGTATTTT. Residues: CASSPPGGLRYF.

This chain uses TRBV9 with TRBJ1-2; perhaps TRBD1 as D (5 bases). The V end lost 3 bases, the J end lost 6 bases, and 15 bases lay between the germline ends. Germline V gene lookup returns CDR1 SGDLS and CDR2 YYNGEE. CDR3 length: 14 amino acids. Written as DNA, the CDR3 is TGTGCCAGCAGCGCCCAGTCGGGGGGGGATGGCTACACCTTC. It codes for CASSAQSGGDGYTF. The full variable domain, rest sourced from reference TRBV9 and TRBJ1-2, is DSGVTQTPKHLITATGQRVTLRCSPRSGDLSVYWYQQSLDQGLQFLIQYYNGEERAKGNILERFSAQQFPDLHSELNLSSLELGDSALYFCASSAQSGGDGYTFGSGTRLTVV.

This CDR3 reads CASSLSAQSYEAFF. CDR3 DNA: TGTGCCAGCAGCTTATCGGCTCAAAGCTATGAAGCTTTCTTT. The genes are TRBV7-9 and TRBJ1-1; D call uncertain. The CDR3 covers 14 residues. Germline CDR1 SEHNR, CDR2 FQNEAQ (reference sequence). V was clipped by 2 bases and J by 7 bases, with 14 bases between them.

This chain links TRBV15 with TRBJ1-3; D may be TRBD1 (6 bases). Germline V CDR1 and CDR2: LNHNV, YYDKDF (reference sequence). With 4 bases removed from V and 4 bases from J, the gap between germline ends came to 14 bases. The CDR3 has 15 amino acids. The CDR3 region is CATSTDSVRGNTIYF. CDR3 DNA sequence: TGTGCCACCAGCACGGACAGTGTGCGAGGAAACACCATATATTTT.

Here the CDR3 DNA reads TGTGCCATCAGGGAACACCAGGGTCAGCCCCAGCATTTT. It is translated as CAIREHQGQPQHF. The V and J genes are TRBV10-3 and TRBJ1-5, with D possibly matching TRBD1 (5 bases). The length of the CDR3 is 13 residues. CDR1 and CDR2 from the germline V gene are ENHRY and SYGVKD. V lost 6 bases and J lost 6, with 12 bases in between.

Only a few counts were recorded for this clone. The chain joins TRBV5-4 to TRBJ1-1; D possibly corresponds to TRBD1 (5 bases). CDR1 SGHNT and CDR2 YYREEE come from the germline V gene (reference sequence). Trimming left V 0 bases short and J 5 bases short, with 14 bases between. The length of the CDR3 is 15 residues. The chain's CDR3 is CASSLAWGSRTEAFF. The CDR3 region has the DNA TGTGCCAGCAGCTTGGCCTGGGGGTCGAGGACTGAAGCTTTCTTT.

The chain couples TRBV28 to TRBJ1-5; D is unclear. Germline CDR1 is MDHEN and CDR2 is SYDVKM. CDR3 length: 13 residues. V lost 7 bases and J 0 bases, leaving 7 bases between the germline ends. Here the CDR3 reads CASTTPSNQPQHF. CDR3 DNA: TGTGCCAGCACGACACCTAGCAATCAGCCCCAGCATTTT.

This chain joins TRBV20-1 and TRBJ2-5; D is unresolved. This CDR3 spans 11 amino acids. From germline, CDR1 is DFQATT and CDR2 SNEGSKA (reference sequence). Between the trimmed V and J ends, which lost 1 base and 5 bases, there was a span of 5 bases. This chain's CDR3 is CSARALETQYF. CDR3 DNA: TGCAGTGCTAGAGCATTGGAGACCCAGTACTTC.

This clone was detected once. The rearrangement links TRBV7-8 to TRBJ1-2, with TRBD1 identical over 8 bases. Germline CDR1 is SGHVS and CDR2 is FQNEAQ. Germline trimming cut 5 bases from V and 1 base from J; bases unmatched to any gene: 6. CDR3 length: 15 residues. CDR3 region: CASSTGGSVNYGYTF. CDR3 in DNA: TGTGCCAGCAGCACAGGGGGGTCCGTTAACTATGGCTACACCTTC.

The rearrangement uses TRBV2 and TRBJ1-4; D is unresolved. Trimming removed 3 bases at V and 7 bases at J, with 15 bases between. This CDR3 has 15 residues. CDR1 SNHLY and CDR2 FYNNEI come from the germline V gene. CDR3 in DNA: TGTGCCAGCAGTGAGTTACAGCTATTAACTGAAAAACTGTTTTTT. Its translation is CASSELQLLTEKLFF.

This chain joins TRBV10-3 and TRBJ2-3, with no clear D. CDR3 length equals 15 residues. Per germline, CDR1 ENHRY and CDR2 SYGVKD. Deletions cut 3 bases from V and 2 bases from J, with 12 bases between. The CDR3 coding sequence is TGTGCCATCAGTGACTTTGGGGAAATCACAGATACGCAGTATTTT. Amino acid sequence: CAISDFGEITDTQYF.

This chain connects TRBV23-1 to TRBJ2-5; TRBD2 matches at 10 bases. TRBV23-1 qualifies as an ORF whose function is uncertain. The CDR3 runs to 16 residues. Trimming removed 0 bases from V and 5 bases from J; junction bases left unmatched: 6. Here the CDR3 reads CASSQSSGRDRETQYF. In nucleotides, the CDR3 is TGCGCCAGCAGTCAATCCAGCGGGAGGGATCGGGAGACCCAGTACTTC.

The chain carries TRBV5-6 and TRBJ1-2, with D uncertain. The CDR3 loop spans 12 amino acids. V shed 0 bases and J shed 5 bases, with 5 bases lying between them. The germline V gene encodes CDR1 SGHDT and CDR2 YYEEEE. The CDR3 region has the DNA TGTGCCAGCAGCTTGGCCTTGTATGGCTACACCTTC. Its translation: CASSLALYGYTF.

The V and J genes are TRBV11-2 and TRBJ1-1, with 7 bases that match TRBD1. Trimming at V came to 3 bases and at J to 2 bases, leaving 6 bases not matched to a gene. Per the germline V gene, CDR1 is SGHAT and CDR2 is FQNNGV. The CDR3 is 15 amino acids. This CDR3 is CASSFSGTANTEAFF. CDR3 bases: TGTGCCAGCAGCTTTTCCGGGACAGCTAACACTGAAGCTTTCTTT.

The chain couples TRBV6-5 to TRBJ1-5, with 8 bases lining up with TRBD1. The ends lost 5 bases at V and 6 bases at J; junction bases unmatched: 6. This CDR3 is built from 14 residues. The germline gives CDR1 MNHEY, CDR2 SVGAGI. The CDR3 DNA is TGTGCCAGCAGTCCAGGGGGCGTGACTCAGCCCCAGCATTTT. This gives the protein CASSPGGVTQPQHF.

This clone was observed once. V and J are TRBV7-8 and TRBJ1-4, with D possibly matching TRBD1 (5 bases). This CDR3 is 15 amino acids long. Germline values: CDR1 SGHVS, CDR2 FQNEAQ. The V gene lost 4 bases and the J gene lost 6 bases, with 15 bases spanning the gap. The CDR3 nucleotides read TGTGCCAGCAGCTACGGGGCGGGGAGGGATGAAAAACTGTTTTTT. Protein sequence: CASSYGAGRDEKLFF.

This clone was observed a handful of times. The chain carries TRBV6-1 and TRBJ2-2; TRBD2 agrees at 8 bases. Germline loops: CDR1 MNHNS, CDR2 SASEGT. V lost 7 bases to trimming and J lost 6 bases; unmatched junction nucleotides: 7. The CDR3 length is 14 residues. CDR3 loop: CASIRGGRSGELFF. The CDR3 DNA reads as TGTGCCAGCATCAGGGGCGGGAGGTCCGGGGAGCTGTTTTTT.

This chain connects TRBV27 to TRBJ2-2; 7 bases match TRBD2. Germline values: CDR1 MNHEY, CDR2 SMNVEV (reference sequence). The CDR3 runs to 14 residues. V lost 3 bases to trimming and J lost 6 bases; unmatched junction nucleotides: 4. This CDR3 reads CASSLGGGAGELFF. Here the CDR3 DNA reads TGTGCCAGCAGTTTGGGGGGAGGGGCCGGGGAGCTGTTTTTT.

The rearrangement uses TRBV27 and TRBJ1-2; D is unresolved. Trimming pared 5 bases from V and 5 bases from J, leaving 24 bases between. CDR3 length: 17 residues. Germline CDR1 is MNHEY and CDR2 is SMNVEV (reference sequence). CDR3 protein: CASSPNPKGRPGYGYTF. The CDR3 nucleotides are TGTGCCAGCAGTCCGAACCCGAAGGGCAGGCCGGGATATGGCTACACCTTC.

The chain has TRBV29-1 and TRBJ1-2, with D uncertain. Germline V gene lookup returns CDR1 SQVTM and CDR2 ANQGSEA. The V end was cut by 5 bases, the J end by 2 bases, with 12 bases between. The CDR3 contains 13 residues. CDR3: CSVPEEINYGYTF. CDR3 sequence (DNA): TGCAGCGTTCCCGAGGAGATAAACTATGGCTACACCTTC.

The chain recombines TRBV28 with TRBJ1-5; weak D call: TRBD1 (5 bases). V lost 1 base to trimming and J lost 7 bases, with 23 bases between them. CDR3 length: 18 residues. Germline CDR1 and CDR2: MDHEN and SYDVKM. CDR3 in DNA: TGTGCCAGCAGTTTATTGGGGCGGACCGCCAAGCAGATCCAGCCCCAGCATTTT. Residues: CASSLLGRTAKQIQPQHF. The full variable domain, its missing parts supplied by reference TRBV28 and TRBJ1-5, is DVKVTQSSRYLVKRTGEKVFLECVQDMDHENMFWYRQDPGLGLRLIYFSYDVKMKEKGDIPEGYSVSREKKERFSLILESASTNQTSMYLCASSLLGRTAKQIQPQHFGDGTRLSIL.